This TCR beta chain was recovered during a study of blood T cell repertoires in COVID-19. Looking at the study overall: Nucleic acid was either cDNA or gDNA, and it came from T cells, B-cell-depleted T cells, or PBMCs.

Authors' processing steps: Amplification of reference gene primers was used by the study to estimate nucleated cell counts. Only in-frame clones appear in the TCRdb table, and some are missing; sequencing was by immunoSEQ multiplex PCR. That table gives V, J and clone size, and the DNA gave D and trimming. The data hold 150,000 or so clones, with 70% to 90% observed a single time. The length of the CDR3 is 17 residues. Trimming took off 2 bases at V and 0 bases at J, with 14 bases between the two ends. CDR1 is SNHLY, CDR2 FYNNEI, per germline. This TCR derives from a woman between 40 and 55 years old with active or convalescent COVID-19. Sequencing was carried out using peripheral blood. This rearrangement joins TRBV2 to TRBJ1-5; TRBD1 might be the D (5 bases). The CDR3 DNA reads as TGTGCCAGCAGTGAATTGCAGGGTCGCTATAGCAATCAGCCCCAGCATTTT. Residues: CASSELQGRYSNQPQHF.